This TCR beta chain is drawn from a study of blood T cell repertoires in COVID-19. The ends were cut back, 5 bases at V and 5 bases at J, with 11 bases in the middle. This CDR3 contains 12 residues. CDR1 is SGHKS and CDR2 is YYEKEE in the germline V gene (reference sequence). Methods used by the authors: Reference gene primers were amplified, and this amplification served to estimate nucleated cell counts. Repertoires were generated with immunoSEQ multiplex PCR, while TCRdb's copy carries only in-frame clones and drops some. V and J calls plus clone size are reproduced from that table; the DNA served to infer D and trimming. The data hold around 260,000 clones, with about 89% observed a single time. The sample holds one count of this clone.

This receptor was identified in a woman between 50 and 59 years old with acute or convalescent COVID-19. The sequenced sample consisted of peripheral blood. The chain employs TRBV5-5 and TRBJ2-7; D is perhaps TRBD1 (7 bases). The CDR3 nucleotides read TGTGCCAGCAGTCCAGGGGGGAACGAGCAGTACTTC. This gives the protein CASSPGGNEQYF.